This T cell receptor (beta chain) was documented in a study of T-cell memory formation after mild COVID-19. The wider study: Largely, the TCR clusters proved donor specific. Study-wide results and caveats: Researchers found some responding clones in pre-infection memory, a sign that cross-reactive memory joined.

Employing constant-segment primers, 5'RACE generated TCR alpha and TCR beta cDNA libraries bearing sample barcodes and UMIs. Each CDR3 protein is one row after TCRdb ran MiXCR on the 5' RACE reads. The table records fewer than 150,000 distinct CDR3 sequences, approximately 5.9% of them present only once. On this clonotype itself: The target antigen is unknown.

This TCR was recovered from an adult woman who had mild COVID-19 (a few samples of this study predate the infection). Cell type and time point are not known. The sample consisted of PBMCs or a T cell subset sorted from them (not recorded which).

The CDR3, as DNA: TGCGCCAGCAGCGGGACAACGAACACCGGGGAGCTGTTTTTT. The encoded protein is CASSGTTNTGELFF. V usage is TRBV5-1 and J usage is TRBJ2-2; maybe TRBD1 (6 bases). The length of the CDR3 is 14 residues. CDR1 and CDR2 from the germline V gene are SGHRS and YFSETQ. V lost 4 bases and J lost 0, with 7 bases in between.